What follows is one T cell receptor (beta chain) and its context. Antigen unknown. The sample belongs to a study of cytomegalovirus exposure and HLA in healthy donors. Turning to the study itself: Previous work identified roughly 110 million unique TCR beta sequences from about 200 million T cells.

PCR primers comprised 60 Vbeta and 13 Jbeta primers. Clones were read by immunoSEQ multiplex PCR, and TCRdb kept only the in-frame ones, dropping some. The sample records 130,000 to 150,000 clones, approximately 83% being singletons. The ends lost 5 bases at V and 2 bases at J; junction bases unmatched: 5. This CDR3 has 15 residues. Germline V gene data show CDR1 as ENHRY and CDR2 as SYGVKD. Study-wide findings and caveats: Cytomegalovirus status was reportedly diagnosed by the classifier with high sensitivity and specificity. The authors judged a highly shared variant cluster likely a sequencing artifact.

Specimen: PBMCs. The clonotype originates from a man aged 40-49 years in good health and CMV-seropositive. This rearrangement joins TRBV10-3 to TRBJ1-2; 10 nucleotides agree with TRBD1. The CDR3 region has the DNA TGTGCCATCAGTATTCTGGGACAGGGGAACTATGGCTACACCTTC. This gives the protein CAISILGQGNYGYTF.